The 8 T cell receptor beta chains below come from one sample, sequenced in a study of blood T cells in healthy people across ages. Through a sample-barcoded 5' primer and a J-beta primer mix, a second PCR was run for roughly 7 to 12 cycles. TCRdb reprocessed the 5' RACE reads via MiXCR and lists one record per CDR3 protein. Among around 1.7 million distinct CDR3 sequences listed, 25% to 30% were seen once. The material sequenced was blood. These TCRs come from a woman between 25 and 40 years old in good health.

The rearrangement uses TRBV2 and TRBJ2-1, with D perhaps matching TRBD2 (6 bases). TRBJ2-7 matches the DNA end more closely, so the J call is doubtful. This CDR3 spans 13 amino acids. Germline loops: CDR1 SNHLY, CDR2 FYNNEI. CDR3 in amino acids: CASSVLALNEQYF. The CDR3 DNA reads TGTGCCAGCAGTGTCCTAGCGCTTAACGAGCAGTACTTC.

In its sample, this clonotype was seen once. This chain joins TRBV20-1 and TRBJ2-5; D is perhaps TRBD2 (6 bases). CDR3 length: 15 residues. V was trimmed by 5 bases and J by 5 bases, leaving 21 bases between them. Germline V gene lookup returns CDR1 DFQATT and CDR2 SNEGSKA (reference sequence). As DNA, the CDR3 is TGCAGTGCTGGAGCGGCGGGGACGCTGGTGGAGACCCAGTACTTC. It codes for CSAGAAGTLVETQYF.

This clonotype has a handful of counts. V usage is TRBV21-1 and J usage is TRBJ1-2. TRBV21-1 is noted as a pseudogene. There are 11 residues in the CDR3. The CDR3 sequence: CASSSEYGYTF. The CDR3 DNA reads as TGTGCCAGCAGCTCAGAGTATGGCTACACCTTC.

This clonotype was counted only a few times. The junction differs from germline at one of its ends, possibly a read error. V usage is TRBV6-1 and J usage is TRBJ1-2; no clear D gene. Germline-derived CDR1 and CDR2 are MNHNS and SASEGT. This CDR3 has 16 amino acids. This CDR3 is CANSEFMGSADYGYTF. CDR3 in DNA: TGTGCCAACAGTGAATTTATGGGGAGCGCCGACTATGGCTACACCTTC.

The chain employs TRBV20-1 and TRBJ1-1; D not resolved. The germline CDR1 and CDR2 sequences are DFQATT and SNEGSKA (reference sequence). The CDR3 runs 14 residues. V was trimmed by 3 bases and J by 5 bases, leaving 16 bases between them. CDR3 residues: CSASDPGTVTEAFF. CDR3 nucleotide sequence: TGCAGTGCTAGCGACCCGGGAACTGTAACTGAAGCTTTCTTT.

This clonotype appeared many times. The chain uses TRBV6-2 or TRBV6-3 and TRBJ2-7; tentatively, D is TRBD1 (6 bases). V shed 7 bases and J shed 7 bases, with 14 bases lying between them. Germline V gene data show CDR1 as MNHEY and CDR2 as SVGEGT. This CDR3 spans 12 amino acids. The CDR3 DNA follows: TGTGCCAGCACCTACTCAAGGGGGGAGCAGTACTTC. Its translation is CASTYSRGEQYF.

This clonotype turned up a few times. The chain links TRBV12-3 or TRBV12-4 to TRBJ1-5; D gene uncertain. V lost 7 bases and J 2 bases, leaving 15 bases between the germline ends. This CDR3 has 15 residues. DNA for the CDR3: TGTGCCAGCAACTTAGTGGGGTTTGGCAATCAGCCCCAGCATTTT. Encoded protein: CASNLVGFGNQPQHF.

This clonotype was picked up a small number of times. V usage is TRBV7-2 and J usage is TRBJ2-7; 9 nucleotides align to TRBD2. V shed 2 bases and J 4 bases; nucleotides not matched to a gene: 3. This CDR3 region has 14 residues. Germline V gene data show CDR1 as SGHTA and CDR2 as FQGNSA. The CDR3 sequence is CASSLSGGFYEQYF. Here the CDR3 DNA reads TGTGCCAGCAGCTTAAGCGGGGGGTTTTACGAGCAGTACTTC.